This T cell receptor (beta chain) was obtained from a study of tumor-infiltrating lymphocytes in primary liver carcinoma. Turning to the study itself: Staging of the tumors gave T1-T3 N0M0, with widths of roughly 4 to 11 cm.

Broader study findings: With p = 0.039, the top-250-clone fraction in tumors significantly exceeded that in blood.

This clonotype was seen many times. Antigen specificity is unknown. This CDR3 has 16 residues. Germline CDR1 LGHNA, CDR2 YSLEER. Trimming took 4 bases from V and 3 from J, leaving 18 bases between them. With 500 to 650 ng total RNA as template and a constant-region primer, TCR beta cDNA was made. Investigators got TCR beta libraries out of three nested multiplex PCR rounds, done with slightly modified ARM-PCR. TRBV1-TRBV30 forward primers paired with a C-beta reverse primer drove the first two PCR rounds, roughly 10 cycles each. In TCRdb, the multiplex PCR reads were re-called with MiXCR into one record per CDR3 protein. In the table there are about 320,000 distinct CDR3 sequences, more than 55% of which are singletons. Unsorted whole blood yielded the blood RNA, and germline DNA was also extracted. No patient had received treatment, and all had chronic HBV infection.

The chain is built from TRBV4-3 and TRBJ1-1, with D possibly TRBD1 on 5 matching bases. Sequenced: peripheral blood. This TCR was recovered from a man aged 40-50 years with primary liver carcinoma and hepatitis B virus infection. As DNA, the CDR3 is TGCGCCAGCAGCCTCAACACAGGAGTTGGTTACACTGAAGCTTTCTTT. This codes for CASSLNTGVGYTEAFF.